These 4 T cell receptor beta chains were sequenced from one sample in a study of cytomegalovirus exposure and HLA in healthy donors. PCR was performed using 60 Vbeta and 13 Jbeta primers. Sequencing used immunoSEQ multiplex PCR; TCRdb keeps in-frame clones, though not all of them. The sample totals about 160,000 clones. Input material: PBMCs. Receptor source: a man between 25 and 39 years old in good health and CMV-seronegative.

The chain carries TRBV27 and TRBJ1-5; D is undetermined. Trimming took 3 bases from V and 0 from J, leaving 6 bases between them. Germline CDR1 MNHEY, CDR2 SMNVEV (reference sequence). The CDR3 runs 14 residues. The CDR3 coding sequence is TGTGCCAGCAGTTTCTCACATAGCAATCAGCCCCAGCATTTT. It yields the protein CASSFSHSNQPQHF.

The rearrangement uses TRBV29-1 and TRBJ2-2, with 8 bases aligning to TRBD1. Germline V gene lookup returns CDR1 SQVTM and CDR2 ANQGSEA. This CDR3 region has 14 residues. Trimming at V came to 4 bases and at J to 5 bases, leaving 6 bases not matched to a gene. For the CDR3, the DNA is TGCAGCGTTGGGGGGACAGGATTGACCGGGGAGCTGTTTTTT. Translating it yields CSVGGTGLTGELFF.

This chain links TRBV18 with TRBJ1-2; 7 nucleotides agree with TRBD1. The CDR3 is made up of 14 amino acids. With V trimmed by 3 bases and J by 6 bases, 7 bases remained unmatched. Germline-derived CDR1 and CDR2 are KGHSH and LQKENI. The CDR3: CASSPGDRTNGYTF. In DNA, the CDR3 is TGTGCCAGCTCACCGGGGGACAGAACTAATGGCTACACCTTC.

The V call is TRBV28, the J call TRBJ1-3, with D unresolved. Trimming pared 5 bases from V and 5 bases from J, leaving 16 bases between. The CDR3 is made up of 15 amino acids. Per the germline V gene, CDR1 is MDHEN and CDR2 is SYDVKM. In DNA form, the CDR3 reads TGTGCCAGCAGTCCCCTCGGGGTTGAACGAAACACCATATATTTT. Translation: CASSPLGVERNTIYF.